The next 17 T cell receptor beta chains were all read from a single sample in a study of monozygotic twins with inflammatory bowel disease. TCRdb reworked the 5' RACE reads into one entry per CDR3 protein, no DNA. The ten top clones account for roughly 2%, within a sample of approximately 330,000 distinct CDR3 sequences. The sequenced material came from blood. These receptors were collected from a human donor with ulcerative colitis or Crohn's disease, or a healthy co-twin of an affected twin (not recorded which).

J is TRBJ2-1 and V is TRBV6-5; without DNA, the TCRdb call of TRBD1 cannot be checked. Germline V gives CDR1 MNHEY, CDR2 SVGAGI. The CDR3 covers 15 residues. This CDR3 reads CASSYGAGNYNEQFF.

This sequence joins TRBV7-9 and TRBJ1-5. The CDR3 is 12 amino acids. Germline CDR1 SEHNR, CDR2 FQNEAQ (reference sequence). The CDR3 spells CASSVGDQPQHF.

The V gene is TRBV7-2, the J gene TRBJ1-2; the D call from TCRdb, TRBD1, cannot be confirmed without DNA. Germline CDR1 and CDR2: SGHTA and FQGNSA. The CDR3 extends over 15 amino acids. The CDR3 here is CASSLGQTLNYGYTF. Supplemented by reference TRBV7-2 and TRBJ1-2, the full variable domain reads GAGVSQSPSNKVTEKGKDVELRCDPISGHTALYWYRQSLGQGLEFLIYFQGNSAPDKSGLPSDRFSAERTGGSVSTLTIQRTQQEDSAVYLCASSLGQTLNYGYTFGSGTRLTVV.

V gene TRBV7-2 combines with J gene TRBJ2-1. Germline assignment: CDR1 SGHTA and CDR2 FQGNSA. This CDR3 has 15 amino acids. Here the CDR3 reads CASSLGTSSGNEQFF.

J is TRBJ2-3 and V is TRBV7-2; TCRdb's D call, TRBD2, is unchecked because there is no DNA. From germline, CDR1 is SGHTA and CDR2 FQGNSA. This CDR3 has 15 residues. The CDR3 loop is CASSHGRGKADTQYF.

The chain carries TRBV7-2 and TRBJ2-1; TCRdb calls TRBD1, which cannot be checked without DNA. This CDR3 is 16 amino acids long. The germline gives CDR1 SGHTA, CDR2 FQGNSA. The CDR3 loop is CASSPGGTASYNEQFF.

The chain couples TRBV2 to TRBJ1-2. The CDR3 runs to 14 residues. Per the germline V gene, CDR1 is SNHLY and CDR2 is FYNNEI. The CDR3 region is CASSVTGGVYGYTF.

The chain recombines TRBV7-9 with TRBJ2-7. This CDR3 has 15 residues. CDR1 and CDR2 (germline): SEHNR, FQNEAQ (reference sequence). The CDR3 reads CASSFAQSLTHEQYF.

The chain employs TRBV30 and TRBJ2-1; TCRdb's D gene call, TRBD2, goes unchecked for lack of DNA. The CDR3 is made up of 17 amino acids. The germline V gene has CDR1 GTSNPN and CDR2 SVGIG (reference sequence). The chain's CDR3 is CAWSAGTSGGGPGEQFF. Full variable domain (rest looked up from reference TRBV30 and TRBJ2-1): SQTIHQWPATLVQPVGSPLSLECTVEGTSNPNLYWYRQAAGRGLQLLFYSVGIGQISSEVPQNLSASRPQDRQFILSSKKLLLSDSGFYLCAWSAGTSGGGPGEQFFGPGTRLTVL.

The rearrangement links TRBV5-1 to TRBJ2-1. The germline gives CDR1 SGHRS, CDR2 YFSETQ. The CDR3 consists of 12 residues. CDR3 loop: CASSLADVEQFF.

This chain links TRBV20-1 with TRBJ2-7. The CDR3 covers 13 residues. Germline-derived CDR1 and CDR2 are DFQATT and SNEGSKA (reference sequence). CDR3 protein: CSARDPLGSGQYF.

This chain links TRBV5-1 with TRBJ2-3; TCRdb picks TRBD1, but there is no DNA to check that call. Germline CDR1 reads SGHRS; CDR2 reads YFSETQ. The CDR3 has 16 residues. CDR3 loop: CASSLGSTGSTDTQYF. The whole variable domain, remainder taken from reference TRBV5-1 and TRBJ2-3, is KAGVTQTPRYLIKTRGQQVTLSCSPISGHRSVSWYQQTPGQGLQFLFEYFSETQRNKGNFPGRFSGRQFSNSRSEMNVSTLELGDSALYLCASSLGSTGSTDTQYFGPGTRLTVL.

This chain links TRBV7-9 with TRBJ1-1; TCRdb picks TRBD1, but there is no DNA to check that call. Germline V gives CDR1 SEHNR, CDR2 FQNEAQ (reference sequence). The CDR3 contains 13 residues. The CDR3 reads CASAGVGGTKAFF.

The chain employs TRBV18 and TRBJ1-2; TCRdb's D call, TRBD1, is unchecked because there is no DNA. Germline V lookup: CDR1 KGHSH, CDR2 LQKENI. This CDR3 comprises 13 residues. The CDR3 reads CASSPDREYGYTF.

The chain couples TRBV5-1 to TRBJ1-2; TCRdb's D call of TRBD1 is untestable without DNA. CDR1 SGHRS and CDR2 YFSETQ come from the germline V gene. CDR3 length: 14 residues. This CDR3 is CASTEQGFSYGYTF. The variable domain in full, with the rest retrieved from reference TRBV5-1 and TRBJ1-2, is KAGVTQTPRYLIKTRGQQVTLSCSPISGHRSVSWYQQTPGQGLQFLFEYFSETQRNKGNFPGRFSGRQFSNSRSEMNVSTLELGDSALYLCASTEQGFSYGYTFGSGTRLTVV.

V gene TRBV9 combines with J gene TRBJ2-7; as DNA is missing, the TRBD1 call by TCRdb cannot be tested. From germline, CDR1 is SGDLS and CDR2 YYNGEE. This CDR3 region has 16 residues. CDR3: CASSAGTASPFYEQYF.

The chain combines TRBV10-3 with TRBJ2-3; the D call from TCRdb, TRBD1, cannot be confirmed without DNA. Germline V gives CDR1 ENHRY, CDR2 SYGVKD. This CDR3 is built from 14 residues. CDR3 region: CAISRQVGTDTQYF.